Presented here are 18 T cell receptor beta chains from one specimen sequenced in a study of cytomegalovirus exposure and HLA in healthy donors. Amplification used 60 Vbeta primers and 13 Jbeta primers. Sequencing was performed with immunoSEQ multiplex PCR; in TCRdb, only in-frame clones are kept and a portion is missing. The repertoire has approximately 190,000 clones, 87% of them found once; the top ten carry approximately 0.98%. Sequencing was carried out using PBMCs. These receptors came from a boy aged 2 to 10 in good health and CMV-seronegative.

V gene TRBV27 combines with J gene TRBJ1-6, with D uncertain. The length of the CDR3 is 14 residues. Trimming took off 7 bases at V and 3 bases at J, with 10 bases between the two ends. In germline, CDR1 is MNHEY, CDR2 SMNVEV (reference sequence). Here the CDR3 DNA reads TGTGCCAGCACCGACACTGGCTATAATTCACCCCTCCACTTT. Protein sequence: CASTDTGYNSPLHF.

The gene calls are TRBV30 and TRBJ2-7; D might be TRBD1 (6 bases). Germline V gene sequence: CDR1 GTSNPN, CDR2 SVGIG (reference sequence). The CDR3 is 13 residues long. Trimming pared 5 bases from V and 3 bases from J, leaving 14 bases between. Here the CDR3 reads CAWAQGPLYEQYF. CDR3 DNA: TGTGCCTGGGCTCAGGGGCCGCTCTACGAGCAGTACTTC.

This chain links TRBV6-1 with TRBJ1-5; 7 positions agree with TRBD1. The CDR3 loop spans 14 amino acids. V lost 6 bases and J lost 3; bases outside the gene matches: 5. Germline loops: CDR1 MNHNS, CDR2 SASEGT. The CDR3 DNA reads as TGTGCCAGCAGGCAGGGGGGAAACAATCAGCCCCAGCATTTT. Encoded protein: CASRQGGNNQPQHF.

V gene TRBV19 combines with J gene TRBJ2-1; TRBD1 aligns across 9 bases. CDR3 length equals 14 residues. Germline loops: CDR1 LNHDA, CDR2 SQIVND (reference sequence). Trimming cost V 6 bases and J 8 bases; bases outside gene matches: 8. The CDR3 DNA reads as TGTGCCAGTAGCTATGGACAGGGGAGCGATGAGCAGTTCTTC. It yields the protein CASSYGQGSDEQFF.

The chain combines TRBV11-2 with TRBJ2-7; possible D gene TRBD1, 6 bases. The V end lost 4 bases, the J end lost 3 bases, and 22 bases lay between the germline ends. Germline CDR1 SGHAT, CDR2 FQNNGV. The CDR3 has 17 amino acids. The CDR3 coding sequence is TGTGCCAGCAGCTCATTTCTAGCAGGGGACCGAGACTACGAGCAGTACTTC. It is translated as CASSSFLAGDRDYEQYF.

The CDR3 loop is CASSLVGGLGTDTQYF. The CDR3, as DNA: TGTGCCAGCAGCTTAGTCGGGGGACTCGGCACAGATACGCAGTATTTT. The rearrangement joins TRBV11-1 to TRBJ2-3, with D perhaps TRBD2 (6 bases). The germline V gene encodes CDR1 SGHAT and CDR2 FQDESV (reference sequence). Trimming pared 1 base from V and 1 base from J, leaving 12 bases between. This CDR3 comprises 16 residues.

V and J are TRBV10-3 and TRBJ1-2; D is perhaps TRBD1 (5 bases). CDR3 length: 14 amino acids. The ends were cut back, 6 bases at V and 2 bases at J, with 13 bases in the middle. Germline assignment: CDR1 ENHRY and CDR2 SYGVKD. CDR3 amino acids: CAIRAGPQNYGYTF. CDR3 coding DNA: TGTGCCATCAGGGCAGGGCCGCAGAACTATGGCTACACCTTC.

The chain recombines TRBV28 with TRBJ2-3, with TRBD1 matching 10 bases. The CDR3 sequence is 17 residues long. The ends lost 3 bases at V and 5 bases at J; junction bases unmatched: 11. The germline V gene has CDR1 MDHEN and CDR2 SYDVKM. The CDR3 region is CASSFLLLTGGVDTQYF. CDR3 in DNA: TGTGCCAGCAGTTTCCTCCTCCTGACAGGGGGCGTAGATACGCAGTATTTT.

In its sample, this clone was seen once. The chain carries TRBV5-1 and TRBJ1-5, with TRBD1 as a possible D gene (5 bases). The V end was cut by 1 base, the J end by 0 bases, with 8 bases between. The CDR3 totals 15 residues. Looked up from germline, CDR1 is SGHRS and CDR2 is YFSETQ. As DNA, the CDR3 is TGCGCCAGCAGCTTGCAGGGTCATAGCAATCAGCCCCAGCATTTT. It encodes CASSLQGHSNQPQHF.

The rearrangement links TRBV28 to TRBJ2-7; TRBD2 agrees at 7 bases. CDR1 is MDHEN and CDR2 is SYDVKM in the germline V gene. The CDR3 extends over 15 amino acids. V lost 6 bases, J lost 4 bases, and 12 bases stayed unmatched. CDR3 protein: CASRARGSGVYEQYF. CDR3 in DNA: TGTGCCAGCAGGGCGCGGGGCAGCGGGGTATACGAGCAGTACTTC.

The V and J genes are TRBV5-1 and TRBJ2-3; 11 bases fit TRBD2. Losses at the gene ends were 4 bases for V and 0 bases for J; bases not matched to a gene: 7. The CDR3 sequence is 17 residues long. Germline-derived CDR1 and CDR2 are SGHRS and YFSETQ. CDR3 sequence (DNA): TGCGCCAGCAGCCGTTGGACTAGCGGGCCTAGCACAGATACGCAGTATTTT. It yields the protein CASSRWTSGPSTDTQYF.

The rearrangement links TRBV28 to TRBJ2-7, with 11 positions matching TRBD1. Germline V gene data show CDR1 as MDHEN and CDR2 as SYDVKM. This CDR3 comprises 15 residues. V gave up 2 bases and J gave up 3 bases; unmatched junction bases: 3. In DNA form, the CDR3 reads TGTGCCAGCAGTTTAGGGGACAGGGGGTTCTACGAGCAGTACTTC. Its protein product is CASSLGDRGFYEQYF. Together with reference TRBV28 and TRBJ2-7, the CDR3 gives the full variable domain: DVKVTQSSRYLVKRTGEKVFLECVQDMDHENMFWYRQDPGLGLRLIYFSYDVKMKEKGDIPEGYSVSREKKERFSLILESASTNQTSMYLCASSLGDRGFYEQYFGPGTRLTVT.

This rearrangement joins TRBV7-9 to TRBJ2-7; perhaps TRBD1 as D (6 bases). This CDR3 spans 15 amino acids. V was shortened by 4 bases and J by 3 bases, with 16 bases between the two germline ends. The germline V gene encodes CDR1 SEHNR and CDR2 FQNEAQ (reference sequence). The CDR3 DNA follows: TGTGCCAGCAGCTCGACCGTTGGGACAAGCTACGAGCAGTACTTC. Residues: CASSSTVGTSYEQYF.

This chain connects TRBV6-5 to TRBJ2-3; perhaps TRBD2 as D (5 bases). This CDR3 is 15 amino acids long. V was shortened by 6 bases and J by 8 bases, with 21 bases between the two germline ends. Germline values: CDR1 MNHEY, CDR2 SVGAGI. The CDR3 region has the DNA TGTGCCAGCAGAAGAAGGACGGCGGATCGGGGTACGCAGTATTTT. Encoded protein: CASRRRTADRGTQYF.

The gene calls are TRBV5-4 and TRBJ2-7; 7 positions agree with TRBD1. Germline V gene sequence: CDR1 SGHNT, CDR2 YYREEE (reference sequence). The CDR3 runs to 14 residues. V lost 0 bases and J lost 0; bases outside the gene matches: 0. The CDR3 loop is CASSLGDSSYEQYF. DNA for the CDR3: TGTGCCAGCAGCTTGGGGGACAGCTCCTACGAGCAGTACTTC.

This chain joins TRBV7-9 and TRBJ2-2, with 11 bases aligning to TRBD2. The germline gives CDR1 SEHNR, CDR2 FQNEAQ (reference sequence). V shed 2 bases and J 6 bases; nucleotides not matched to a gene: 11. The CDR3 is 18 amino acids. The CDR3 protein is CASSLPPGTSGSAGELFF. The CDR3 DNA sequence: TGTGCCAGCAGCTTACCCCCCGGGACTAGCGGTTCCGCCGGGGAGCTGTTTTTT.

The chain recombines TRBV4-2 with TRBJ2-1; 9 nucleotides align to TRBD2. This CDR3 has 16 amino acids. Germline CDR1 is LGHNA and CDR2 is YNFKEQ. V shed 0 bases, J shed 5 bases, and the junction held 5 bases outside the gene matches. The CDR3 loop reads CASSQDPLAGHNEQFF. The CDR3 DNA reads TGTGCCAGCAGCCAAGATCCGCTAGCGGGGCACAATGAGCAGTTCTTC.

The rearrangement joins TRBV5-1 to TRBJ2-2; D may be TRBD2 (7 bases). Trimming pared 0 bases from V and 2 bases from J, leaving 14 bases between. This CDR3 is 17 amino acids long. CDR1 SGHRS and CDR2 YFSETQ come from the germline V gene. DNA of the CDR3: TGCGCCAGCAGCTTGGTTCTACGGGGGGCAAACACCGGGGAGCTGTTTTTT. Translating it yields CASSLVLRGANTGELFF.